The sample holds one count of the clone carrying this TCR beta chain. CDR3 size: 13 residues. With 2 bases clipped from V and 7 bases from J, the junction kept 2 bases outside the gene matches. Germline V CDR1 and CDR2: SGHNT, YYREEE (reference sequence). The data stem from a study of blood T cell repertoires in COVID-19. Study at large: Specimens from acute and convalescent COVID-19 originated in the United States, Italy and Spain. Sources were T cells, B-cell-depleted T cells, or PBMCs; the material itself was cDNA or gDNA.

Seattle patients were enrolled during active infection and followed longitudinally. In the authors' methods: Cell counts per sample came from amplifying reference gene primers. The repertoire was sequenced with immunoSEQ multiplex PCR; TCRdb's copy has only in-frame clones and lacks some. V, J and clone size are those of that table, while D and trimming were read from the DNA. Of approximately 150,000 clones in the sample, around four fifths were seen once. The rearrangement joins TRBV5-4 to TRBJ1-4; 7 nucleotides line up with TRBD1. The clonotype was recovered from a woman of 80 years or more with COVID-19, enrolled during active disease. The sequencing sample was made of peripheral blood. CDR3 nucleotide sequence: TGTGCCAGCAGCTTTAGACAGGGTGAAAAACTGTTTTTT. This encodes CASSFRQGEKLFF.